This T cell receptor beta chain appears in the sequencing data of a study of shared clonotypes between healthy human individuals. Only a few counts were recorded for this clone. Antigen unknown. Assay: immunoSEQ multiplex PCR; the TCRdb copy retains only in-frame clones and omits some. The sample holds around 1.1 million clones; about 80% are singletons and the top ten take 0.85% to 1%. Every one of the donors was a Caucasian adult that lived in Nashville, Tennessee. The CD4+ fraction was divided into a CD45RA+ naive subset and a CD45RA-negative memory subset. Study results and caveats: In a few donors, about 5% of naive CD4 clonotypes appeared in common.

The sequencing sample was made of memory CD4+ T cells from PBMCs. This sample's subset: CD45RA-negative fraction. This TCR came from a man aged 18 to 29 in good health. Some clones in this sample may be carry-over from other donors' samples.

This chain's CDR3 is CASGTSGPGELFF. DNA of the CDR3: TGTGCCAGCGGGACTAGCGGCCCCGGGGAGCTGTTTTTT. This rearrangement joins TRBV19 to TRBJ2-2; 11 bases are shared with TRBD2. The V segment lost 9 bases and the J segment 6 bases; nucleotides outside the gene matches: 3. This CDR3 is built from 13 residues. Germline V gene lookup returns CDR1 LNHDA and CDR2 SQIVND (reference sequence).